This entry lists 18 T cell receptor beta chains sequenced from one sample in a study of tumor-infiltrating lymphocytes in primary liver carcinoma. The researchers produced TCR beta cDNA from approximately 550 ng total RNA with a constant-region primer. It was through three nested multiplex PCR rounds of slightly modified ARM-PCR that TCR beta libraries arose. Both of the initial two PCR rounds ran for roughly 11 cycles and employed TRBV1-TRBV30 forward primers alongside a C-beta reverse primer. TCRdb redid the calling of the multiplex PCR reads with MiXCR, one entry per CDR3 protein. The table shows some 180,000 distinct CDR3 sequences, with approximately 80% occurring only once. Taking about 19-31 mg of unsorted bulk tissue, the authors co-extracted RNA and DNA. The sequencing input was tumor tissue from primary liver carcinoma. The receptors shown here come from a man aged 40-55 years with primary liver carcinoma and hepatitis B virus infection.

This clonotype was found once. One end of the junction is discordant with germline, which a read error may explain. The chain recombines TRBV29-1 with TRBJ2-1; D is unresolved. The CDR3 has 12 amino acids. Germline values: CDR1 SQVTM, CDR2 ANQGSEA. In DNA form, the CDR3 reads TGCAGTGTTGAATTCCGGGCCAGTGAGCAGTTCTTC. Protein: CSVEFRASEQFF.

On this clonotype: A read error may produce the germline difference seen at one junction end. The chain couples TRBV4-2 to TRBJ2-7; 8 nucleotides match TRBD2. From germline, CDR1 is LGHNA and CDR2 YNFKEQ. This CDR3 has 16 amino acids. Here the CDR3 DNA reads TGTGCCACCAGCCAAGATAGGGCTAGCGGGTACTACGAGCACTACTTC. Translated, it gives CATSQDRASGYYEHYF.

This clonotype was detected many times. The rearrangement links TRBV7-9 to TRBJ2-4; no clear D. Trimming took 4 bases from V and 4 from J, leaving 5 bases between them. The CDR3 loop spans 12 amino acids. Germline CDR1 reads SEHNR; CDR2 reads FQNEAQ (reference sequence). The CDR3 DNA reads TGTGCCAGCAGCTCCCCAAAAAACATTCAGTACTTC. Residues: CASSSPKNIQYF.

Remarks on this clonotype: A read error is possible here, since a much larger clone lies one base away. The V gene is TRBV7-2, the J gene TRBJ2-2; D assignment may be TRBD1 or TRBD2 (5 bases each). The CDR3 has 15 residues. Germline CDR1 and CDR2: SGHTA and FQGNSA. CDR3 residues: CASSGTSSYTGVLFF. The CDR3 region has the DNA TGTGCCAGCAGCGGGACGAGTTCGTACACCGGGGTGCTGTTTTTT.

This clonotype came up once. One end of the junction is discordant with germline, which a read error may explain. The chain uses TRBV10-3 and TRBJ2-3, with D possibly being TRBD1 (6 bases). The CDR3 extends over 19 amino acids. Germline V lookup: CDR1 ENHRY, CDR2 SYGVKD. The CDR3 protein is CATSESAGTLLLSTDTQYF. In nucleotides, the CDR3 is TGTGCCACCAGTGAGTCCGCCGGGACACTCCTATTAAGCACAGATACACAGTATTTT.

This clonotype occurred many times. The chain uses TRBV6-5 and TRBJ2-5, with D hard to call. V was cut by 10 bases and J by 1 base, with 19 bases left in between. The CDR3 is 15 amino acids. Germline CDR1 MNHEY, CDR2 SVGAGI. This CDR3 reads CAKPARRPLQETQYF. The CDR3 DNA reads as TGTGCCAAACCCGCGAGACGTCCGCTCCAAGAGACCCAGTACTTC.

In regard to this clonotype: The junction and the germline gene differ at one end; a read error may be behind it. The chain couples TRBV6-1 to TRBJ2-3; TRBD2 aligns across 12 bases. The CDR3 consists of 15 residues. Germline V gives CDR1 MNHNS, CDR2 SASEGT. The chain's CDR3 is CAGSDLAGGGDTKYF. CDR3 sequence (DNA): TGCGCCGGCAGTGATCTAGCGGGAGGGGGAGATACGAAGTATTTT.

The chain combines TRBV6-6 with TRBJ1-5; TRBD1 agrees at 8 bases. In germline, CDR1 is MNHNY, CDR2 SVGAGI (reference sequence). The CDR3 is made up of 13 amino acids. J lost 16 bases, V lost 6 bases, and 14 bases had no gene match. The CDR3 DNA is TGTGCCAGCAGGTCCCCAGGGGGCCAGCCCCGACATTTT. Translated, it gives CASRSPGGQPRHF.

The J gene is TRBJ2-3, the V gene TRBV6-4; TRBD2 matches 10 bases. This CDR3 spans 16 amino acids. The ends lost 3 bases at V and 0 bases at J; junction bases unmatched: 3. Germline CDR1 MRHNA, CDR2 SNTAGT. The CDR3 sequence is CASSDPTSGSTDTQYF. CDR3 DNA: TGTGCCAGCAGTGATCCGACTAGCGGGAGCACAGATACGCAGTATTTT.

This clonotype was seen only a few times. A read error may account for a junction end that differs from germline. V is TRBV29-1 and J is TRBJ2-7; 8 positions agree with TRBD1. The length of the CDR3 is 13 residues. CDR1 and CDR2 from the germline V gene are SQVTM and ANQGSEA. CDR3 protein: CCVEGTGSYEQYF. The CDR3 DNA reads TGCTGCGTTGAAGGGACAGGTTCCTACGAGCAGTATTTC.

Points on this clonotype: This may be a read error: a much more frequent sequence differs by one nucleotide. This rearrangement joins TRBV5-5 to TRBJ1-5; D is possibly TRBD1 (6 bases). Trimming left V 6 bases short and J 5 bases short, with 18 bases between. The CDR3 covers 15 residues. Looked up from germline, CDR1 is SGHKS and CDR2 is YYEKEE (reference sequence). The CDR3 DNA follows: TGTGCCAGCAACTCCTTGGACAGCCCCGATCAGCCCCAGCATTTT. Its protein is CASNSLDSPDQPQHF.

A note on this clonotype: The conserved phenylalanine or tryptophan is not found at the CDR3 terminus, so this likely reflects a read error. The V call is TRBV11-1, the J call TRBJ2-1; 14 bases fit TRBD2. There are 16 residues in the CDR3. CDR1 is SGHAT, CDR2 FQDESV, per germline (reference sequence). Trimming took 7 bases from V and 10 from J; bases not matched to a gene: 12. CDR3 nucleotides: TGTGCCAGCAACCCCCGGGGACTAGCGGGAGTCTGGGAGCAGTTCTTA. Its translation: CASNPRGLAGVWEQFL.

The V gene is TRBV12-3 or TRBV12-4, the J gene TRBJ2-7, with 7 nucleotides matching TRBD2. V lost 6 bases to trimming and J lost 0 bases; unmatched junction nucleotides: 8. There are 15 residues in the CDR3. CDR3 sequence: CASRPMLAVSYEQYF. CDR3 DNA sequence: TGTGCCAGCAGACCCATGCTAGCGGTCTCCTACGAGCAGTACTTC.

A note on this clonotype: The junction departs from the called germline gene at one end, perhaps through a read error. This rearrangement joins TRBV11-2 to TRBJ2-7; 8 bases agree with TRBD1. The germline gives CDR1 SGHAT, CDR2 FQNNGV. The CDR3 contains 15 residues. CDR3 sequence: CASRLRWTGQNEQYF. CDR3 nucleotides: TGTGCCAGCAGATTACGATGGACAGGGCAAAACGAGCAGTACTTT.

This clonotype is a singleton in its sample. The V gene is TRBV11-1, the J gene TRBJ2-1, with D tentatively TRBD2 (5 bases). Deletions cut 5 bases from V and 7 bases from J, with 15 bases between. The CDR3 has 14 amino acids. CDR1 and CDR2 (germline): SGHAT, FQDESV (reference sequence). CDR3 DNA: TGTGCCAGCAGCGTAGAGGACTCTTATAATGAGCAGTTCTTC. Protein product: CASSVEDSYNEQFF. The full variable domain, its missing parts supplied by reference TRBV11-1 and TRBJ2-1, is EAEVAQSPRYKITEKSQAVAFWCDPISGHATLYWYRQILGQGPELLVQFQDESVVDDSQLPKDRFSAERLKGVDSTLKIQPAELGDSAMYLCASSVEDSYNEQFFGPGTRLTVL.

The count of this clonotype is one. For the CDR3, the DNA is TGTGCCAGCAGTTACAGGCCGGGATATAGCGAGCAGTACTTC. Protein sequence: CASSYRPGYSEQYF. The chain employs TRBV6-5 and TRBJ2-7, with TRBD2 as a possible D gene (5 bases). The germline V and J ends were trimmed by 2 bases and 6 bases, with 14 bases remaining between them. Germline V CDR1 and CDR2: MNHEY, SVGAGI. The CDR3 runs to 14 residues.

The chain combines TRBV7-9 with TRBJ1-2; 7 positions agree with TRBD1. The CDR3 consists of 17 residues. The germline gives CDR1 SEHNR, CDR2 FQNEAQ (reference sequence). V dropped 4 bases and J dropped 2; count of bases not matched to a gene: 13. CDR3 in DNA: TGTGCCAGCAGCTCCAGACCCCAGGGGGGACACAACTATGGCTACACCTTC. Residues: CASSSRPQGGHNYGYTF.

In DNA, the CDR3 is TGTGCCAGCATACTAACCGAGTCAACGCAGGGCTACACCTTC. Its protein product is CASILTESTQGYTF. This chain uses TRBV28 with TRBJ1-2; unclear D gene. Germline assignment: CDR1 MDHEN and CDR2 SYDVKM. The CDR3 has 14 residues. Trimming stripped 7 bases from V and 8 bases from J, with 20 bases between.